These T cell receptor beta chains were read from a single sample in a study of blood T cell repertoires in COVID-19. The assay was immunoSEQ multiplex PCR, and TCRdb's table has in-frame clones only and misses some. The profile shows around 300,000 clones, 85% to 90% of them singletons. Input material: peripheral blood. These receptors were obtained from a woman in her forties or fifties with COVID-19, enrolled during active disease. Each CDR3 is given with its conserved first and last residue.

j_gene	v_gene	CDR3aa
TRBJ2-7	TRBV5-1	CASSLAHRTSGSTYEQYF
TRBJ2-1	TRBV6-6	CASSALMREVYNEQFF
TRBJ2-7	TRBV19	CASSSRTRDEQYF
TRBJ1-2	TRBV3-1/TRBV3-2	CASSSGAGYYGYTF
TRBJ2-7	TRBV4-1	CASSQEGRRGIEQYF
TRBJ2-3	TRBV2	CAIPSGRSDTQYF
TRBJ2-2	TRBV18	CASSPRTSGSGELFF
TRBJ2-1	TRBV7-2	CASRGGLAGIYNEQFF
TRBJ2-7	TRBV20-1	CSASGMFGGDYLYEQYF
TRBJ1-2	TRBV29-1	CSLEQSLTYGYTF
TRBJ2-3	TRBV15	CATSRDPSQGVWYF
TRBJ1-1	TRBV27	CASRRTGQLNTEAFF
TRBJ2-7	TRBV5-4	CASSLPSGENPYEQYF
TRBJ1-1	TRBV6-2/TRBV6-3	CASSYYQEAFF
TRBJ2-5	TRBV30	CAWSEREGGWTQYF
TRBJ2-3	TRBV6-2/TRBV6-3	CASSSRDYASSTDTQYF
TRBJ2-7	TRBV6-5	CASSPDSSVQYF
TRBJ2-5	TRBV11-2	CASSVGLAEETQYF
TRBJ2-1	TRBV6-4	CASSDSGGRATEQFF
TRBJ2-7	TRBV27	CASSWRRTGYEQYF
TRBJ2-7	TRBV7-8	CASSPAGGMYF
TRBJ2-6	TRBV6-5	CASTDRGSGANVLTF
TRBJ1-1	TRBV12-3/TRBV12-4	CASTPQENTEAFF
TRBJ2-1	TRBV7-3	CASSHENRFGNEQFF
TRBJ1-2	TRBV11-2	CASSLGASYGYTF
TRBJ2-1	TRBV5-5	CASSAPGLAGGANEQFF
TRBJ2-2	TRBV19	CASSMAGGRTGELFF
TRBJ2-2	TRBV19	CASRTDRANTGELFF
TRBJ2-6	TRBV7-9	CASSLAGGDGANVLTF
TRBJ1-1	TRBV27	CASSLRTVMNTEAFF
TRBJ2-2	TRBV11-2	CASSPLGFATANTGELFF
TRBJ1-5	TRBV10-1	CASSDRRGQPQHF
TRBJ1-2	TRBV10-3	CAISDNSRYGYTF
TRBJ1-1	TRBV11-2	CASSLEGSGVNTEAFF